The rows below give T cell receptor beta chains drawn from one sample of a study of tumor and adjacent non-tumor tissue in lung cancer. TCRdb reprocessed the multiplex PCR reads via MiXCR and lists one record per CDR3 protein. The data hold roughly 69,000 distinct CDR3 sequences, with 76% observed a single time. The sequenced sample consisted of distant non-tumor lung tissue. These receptors originate from a man aged 60-69 years with non-small cell lung cancer. Both conserved end residues are trimmed from each CDR3.

v_call | cdr3_aa
TRBV4-2 | ASSQEGVGASYEQY
TRBV6-2/TRBV6-3 | ASLGASGMNTRELF
TRBV14 | VSSPTSSTSWYGHT
TRBV20-1 | SARKEGSGANVLT
TRBV28 | ASTLGGSSGPNVLT
TRBV6-5 | ASSYSGMNTGELF
TRBV25-1 | ASSELAGDGNYGYT
TRBV6-2/TRBV6-3 | ACRTTGNEQY
TRBV6-1 | ASSDKYGTNVLT
TRBV5-1 | PSRSGTSSGDEQY
TRBV5-1 | ASSLSGGHYEQY
TRBV20-1 | SALSPPRVGTRGRALPYEQY
TRBV4-2 | ASSHPRVGDHPETQY
TRBV5-1 | ASSFGTGGSYEQY
TRBV6-1 | ACSGDRVGNTEVF